This TCR beta chain was identified during a study of technical replicates of blood from four donors. This clone was picked up one time. Germline CDR1 reads MNHEY; CDR2 reads SMNVEV (reference sequence). This CDR3 region has 19 residues. Unmatched junction bases numbered 13, after V lost 2 bases and J lost 1 base. Sequencing was performed with immunoSEQ multiplex PCR; in TCRdb, only in-frame clones are kept and a portion is missing. The sample has 90,000 to 100,000 clones, 90% to 97% seen once. This clonotype was obtained from a human donor in good health. The sample comprised T cells isolated from PBMCs. This chain joins TRBV27 and TRBJ2-3, with TRBD2 matching over 9 bases. The CDR3, as DNA: TGTGCCAGCAGTTTAACGGTTAGCGGGGGCGGTCTTGGCACAGATACGCAGTATTTT. Its protein is CASSLTVSGGGLGTDTQYF.